Following are 17 T cell receptor beta chains from one sample sequenced in a study of T-cell reconstitution after alpha-beta-depleted transplantation in children. Preparation of the TCRbeta library was carried out with unique molecular identifiers. A single record per CDR3 protein comes from TCRdb applying MiXCR to the PCR reads. Of around 490,000 distinct CDR3 sequences listed, approximately 10% are singletons. Sequencing was performed on PBMCs, mostly from graft donor cells, taken 180 days after TCRalphabeta/CD19-depleted stem cell transplant. The source is a female patient between 2 and 15 years old who had a stem cell transplant for aplastic anemia, so the T cells may come from the graft donor.

This clonotype turned up a few times. The rearrangement uses TRBV7-9 and TRBJ2-5; TRBD1 aligns across 10 bases. CDR3 length: 16 residues. Losses at the gene ends were 8 bases for V and 5 bases for J; bases not matched to a gene: 14. CDR1 is SEHNR, CDR2 FQNEAQ, per germline (reference sequence). In DNA, the CDR3 is TGTGCCAGCCGATCTCTTGACAGGGGGCTTTTGGAGACCCAGTACTTC. It codes for CASRSLDRGLLETQYF.

This clonotype was seen many times. The V call is TRBV7-8, the J call TRBJ1-1; no definite D call. The CDR3 covers 16 residues. The V end was cut by 1 base, the J end by 5 bases, with 17 bases between. Per germline, CDR1 SGHVS and CDR2 FQNEAQ. In DNA form, the CDR3 reads TGTGCCAGCAGCTTAGGGAGCCCGGTTCTTGGAACTGAAGCTTTCTTT. Residues: CASSLGSPVLGTEAFF.

The V and J genes are TRBV11-2 and TRBJ1-2; D is unresolved. Deletions cut 3 bases from V and 7 bases from J, with 15 bases between. The CDR3 covers 14 residues. Germline assignment: CDR1 SGHAT and CDR2 FQNNGV. CDR3 bases: TGTGCCAGCAGCTTTTATCCGCGCGAGGGTGGCTACACCTTC. It encodes CASSFYPREGGYTF. The entire variable domain, with the rest obtained from reference TRBV11-2 and TRBJ1-2, is as follows: EAGVAQSPRYKIIEKRQSVAFWCNPISGHATLYWYQQILGQGPKLLIQFQNNGVVDDSQLPKDRFSAERLKGVDSTLKIQPAKLEDSAVYLCASSFYPREGGYTFGSGTRLTVV.

This clonotype appeared a few times. This chain uses TRBV14 with TRBJ2-7; TRBD1 agrees at 8 bases. The CDR3 is 17 residues long. J lost 3 bases, V lost 4 bases, and 14 bases had no gene match. Germline CDR1 and CDR2: SGHDN and FVKESK. CDR3 residues: CASSLRISTGAGYEQYF. As DNA, the CDR3 is TGTGCCAGCAGCCTCCGAATATCGACAGGGGCAGGCTACGAGCAGTACTTC.

This clonotype came up a few times. This chain connects TRBV18 to TRBJ1-1; D may be TRBD1 (6 bases). CDR1 and CDR2 from the germline V gene are KGHSH and LQKENI. This CDR3 is built from 18 residues. Trimming shortened V by 2 bases and J by 0 bases, and 19 bases separated the two germline ends. CDR3 sequence: CASSPRTARSLMNTEAFF. The CDR3 nucleotides read TGTGCCAGCTCACCAAGGACAGCCCGCTCCCTGATGAACACTGAAGCTTTCTTT.

This clonotype came up a few times. This chain joins TRBV11-3 and TRBJ2-1; TRBD2 agrees at 14 bases. With V trimmed by 4 bases and J by 5 bases, 1 base remained unmatched. CDR1 SGHNT and CDR2 YENEEA come from the germline V gene. The CDR3 is 15 residues long. The CDR3 DNA follows: TGTGCCAGCAGCTCGGGACTAGCGGGGGACAATGAGCAGTTCTTC. Protein sequence: CASSSGLAGDNEQFF.

This clonotype occurred many times. Here the CDR3 DNA reads TGTGCCAGCGCCCGCAGAACTCTCGGACATACCACAGATACGCAGTATTTT. Its translation is CASARRTLGHTTDTQYF. The chain carries TRBV27 and TRBJ2-3; D may be TRBD1 (5 bases). The V end lost 8 bases, the J end lost 2 bases, and 23 bases lay between the germline ends. The CDR3 length is 17 residues. Germline-derived CDR1 and CDR2 are MNHEY and SMNVEV (reference sequence).

This clonotype was seen a handful of times. The CDR3 sequence is CASSQSSASTSNTQYF. DNA for the CDR3: TGTGCCAGCAGTCAATCTTCCGCAAGTACCTCGAATACGCAGTATTTT. The J gene is TRBJ2-3, the V gene TRBV7-2; D unclear. The CDR3 runs 16 residues. V shed 6 bases and J shed 7 bases, with 23 bases lying between them. The V gene's germline CDR1 is SGHTA and CDR2 FQGNSA.

This clonotype was detected a few times. V is TRBV9 and J is TRBJ1-1; D is perhaps TRBD1 (6 bases). In germline, CDR1 is SGDLS, CDR2 YYNGEE. V lost 0 bases and J 8 bases, leaving 11 bases between the germline ends. CDR3 length: 13 residues. CDR3 nucleotides: TGTGCCAGCAGCGTAGTACCGGGGGGCGAAGCTTTCTTT. Encoded protein: CASSVVPGGEAFF.

This clonotype was counted a few times. The genes are TRBV5-4 and TRBJ1-1; TRBD1 matches 8 bases. CDR3 size: 15 residues. V lost 6 bases and J lost 6; bases outside the gene matches: 13. The germline CDR1 and CDR2 sequences are SGHNT and YYREEE (reference sequence). CDR3: CASTPRRDRISEAFF. CDR3 DNA sequence: TGTGCCAGCACCCCCCGACGGGACAGGATCTCTGAAGCTTTCTTT.

This clonotype was detected ten times or more. The chain couples TRBV7-9 to TRBJ1-5; TRBD1 matches 10 bases. The CDR3 length is 15 residues. Unmatched junction bases numbered 2, after V lost 1 base and J lost 5 bases. Germline assignment: CDR1 SEHNR and CDR2 FQNEAQ (reference sequence). Here the CDR3 reads CASSLEGQGHQPQHF. The CDR3 nucleotides are TGTGCCAGCAGCTTAGAGGGACAGGGGCATCAGCCCCAGCATTTT. Complete variable domain (other parts from reference TRBV7-9 and TRBJ1-5): DTGVSQNPRHKITKRGQNVTFRCDPISEHNRLYWYRQTLGQGPEFLTYFQNEAQLEKSRLLSDRFSAERPKGSFSTLEIQRTEQGDSAMYLCASSLEGQGHQPQHFGDGTRLSIL.

The V and J genes are TRBV7-2 and TRBJ2-5; 8 bases are shared with TRBD2. Germline V gene data show CDR1 as SGHTA and CDR2 as FQGNSA. The length of the CDR3 is 16 residues. The V and J ends lost 5 bases and 1 base, in that order; junction bases with no gene match: 9. This chain's CDR3 is CASSASLAEFQETQYF. In DNA, the CDR3 is TGTGCCAGCAGCGCCTCACTAGCGGAGTTCCAAGAGACCCAGTACTTC.

J is TRBJ2-7 and V is TRBV7-3; D assignment may be TRBD1 or TRBD2 (6 bases each). In germline, CDR1 is SGHTA, CDR2 FQGTGA. The V end was cut by 0 bases, the J end by 2 bases, with 11 bases between. The CDR3 extends over 15 amino acids. The CDR3 here is CASSLTGGRTYEQYF. DNA for the CDR3: TGTGCCAGCAGCTTAACGGGGGGCCGAACCTACGAGCAGTACTTC.

This clonotype was found a few times. CDR3 sequence reads: CSVGVGSDTQYF. The CDR3 DNA reads as TGCAGCGTTGGTGTGGGCTCGGATACGCAGTATTTT. The chain is built from TRBV29-1 and TRBJ2-3; D is unresolved. The CDR3 is 12 residues long. The germline V and J ends were trimmed by 4 bases and 6 bases, with 11 bases remaining between them. Germline V gene data show CDR1 as SQVTM and CDR2 as ANQGSEA.

This chain uses TRBV11-2 with TRBJ2-3; the D gene is possibly TRBD2 (6 bases). The CDR3 is made up of 17 amino acids. V gave up 0 bases and J gave up 1 base, with 14 bases separating them. Germline CDR1 SGHAT, CDR2 FQNNGV. In nucleotides, the CDR3 is TGTGCCAGCAGCTTAGAGAGTGCGCAGCGGGGCACAGATACGCAGTATTTT. As protein: CASSLESAQRGTDTQYF.

This clonotype was recorded a few times. The chain uses TRBV7-2 and TRBJ2-3; perhaps TRBD2 as D (5 bases). Germline V CDR1 and CDR2: SGHTA, FQGNSA. Deletions cut 5 bases from V and 3 bases from J, with 15 bases between. This CDR3 region has 15 residues. CDR3 sequence: CASSTSGPRTDTQYF. The CDR3 nucleotides read TGTGCCAGCAGCACCAGCGGCCCACGGACAGATACGCAGTATTTT. The variable domain in full, completed from reference TRBV7-2 and TRBJ2-3, reads GAGVSQSPSNKVTEKGKDVELRCDPISGHTALYWYRQSLGQGLEFLIYFQGNSAPDKSGLPSDRFSAERTGGSVSTLTIQRTQQEDSAVYLCASSTSGPRTDTQYFGPGTRLTVL.

The rearrangement joins TRBV10-3 to TRBJ2-3; 11 nucleotides line up with TRBD2. In germline, CDR1 is ENHRY, CDR2 SYGVKD. V gave up 6 bases and J gave up 4 bases; unmatched junction bases: 12. This CDR3 is built from 17 residues. The CDR3: CAISHLLAGVASDTQYF. CDR3 sequence (DNA): TGTGCCATCAGCCACCTACTAGCGGGAGTAGCGTCAGATACGCAGTATTTT.